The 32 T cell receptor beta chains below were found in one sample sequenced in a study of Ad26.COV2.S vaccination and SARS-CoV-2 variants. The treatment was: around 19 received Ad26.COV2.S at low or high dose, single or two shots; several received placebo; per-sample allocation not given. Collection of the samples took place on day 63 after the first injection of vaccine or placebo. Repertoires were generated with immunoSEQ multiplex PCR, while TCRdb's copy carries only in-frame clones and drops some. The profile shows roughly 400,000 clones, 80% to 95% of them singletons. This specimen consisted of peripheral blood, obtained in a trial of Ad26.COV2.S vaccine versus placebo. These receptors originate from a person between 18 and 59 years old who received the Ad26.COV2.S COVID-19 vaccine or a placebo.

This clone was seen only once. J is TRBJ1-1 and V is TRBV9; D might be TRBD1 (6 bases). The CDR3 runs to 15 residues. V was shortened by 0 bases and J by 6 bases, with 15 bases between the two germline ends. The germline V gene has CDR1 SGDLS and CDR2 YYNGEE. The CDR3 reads CASSVVAQGGAEAFF. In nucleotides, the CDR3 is TGTGCCAGCAGCGTAGTGGCACAGGGAGGCGCTGAAGCTTTCTTT.

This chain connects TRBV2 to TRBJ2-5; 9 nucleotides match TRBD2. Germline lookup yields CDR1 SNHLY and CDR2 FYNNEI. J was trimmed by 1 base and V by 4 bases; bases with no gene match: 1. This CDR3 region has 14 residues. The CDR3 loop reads CASSGLAAQETQYF. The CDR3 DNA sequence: TGTGCCAGCAGTGGACTAGCGGCCCAAGAGACCCAGTACTTC. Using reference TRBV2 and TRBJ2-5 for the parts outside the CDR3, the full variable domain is EPEVTQTPSHQVTQMGQEVILRCVPISNHLYFYWYRQILGQKVEFLVSFYNNEISEKSEIFDDQFSVERPDGSNFTLKIRSTKLEDSAMYFCASSGLAAQETQYFGPGTRLLVL.

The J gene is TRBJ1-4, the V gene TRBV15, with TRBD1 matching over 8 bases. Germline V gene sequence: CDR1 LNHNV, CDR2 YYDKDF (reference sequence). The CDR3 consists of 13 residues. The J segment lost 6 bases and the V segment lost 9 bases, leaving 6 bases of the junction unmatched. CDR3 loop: CATGRQGYEKLFF. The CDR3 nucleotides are TGTGCCACGGGAAGACAGGGGTATGAAAAACTGTTTTTT.

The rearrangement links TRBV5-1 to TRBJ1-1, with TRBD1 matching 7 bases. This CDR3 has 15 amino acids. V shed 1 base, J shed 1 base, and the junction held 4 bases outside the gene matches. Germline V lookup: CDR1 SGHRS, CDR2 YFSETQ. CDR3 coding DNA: TGCGCCAGCAGCTTGCACAGGGGCGGGAACACTGAAGCTTTCTTT. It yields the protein CASSLHRGGNTEAFF.

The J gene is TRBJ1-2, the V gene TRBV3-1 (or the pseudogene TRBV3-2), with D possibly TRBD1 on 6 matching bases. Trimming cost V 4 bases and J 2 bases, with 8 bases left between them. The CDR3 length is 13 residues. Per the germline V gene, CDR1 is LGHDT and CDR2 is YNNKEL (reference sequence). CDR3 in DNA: TGTGCCAGCAGCCGAGGACAGAACTATGGCTACACCTTC. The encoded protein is CASSRGQNYGYTF.

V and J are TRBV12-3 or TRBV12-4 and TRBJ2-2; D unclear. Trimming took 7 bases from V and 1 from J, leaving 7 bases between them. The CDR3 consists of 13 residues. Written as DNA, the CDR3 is TGTGCCAGCAACTACAGGAACACCGGGGAGCTGTTTTTT. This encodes CASNYRNTGELFF.

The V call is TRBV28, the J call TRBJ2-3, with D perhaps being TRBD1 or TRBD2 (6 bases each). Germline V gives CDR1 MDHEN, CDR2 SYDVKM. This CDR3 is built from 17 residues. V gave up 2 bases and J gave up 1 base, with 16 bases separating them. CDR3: CASSLLQGRIGTDTQYF. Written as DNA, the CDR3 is TGTGCCAGCAGTTTACTCCAGGGGAGGATAGGCACAGATACGCAGTATTTT. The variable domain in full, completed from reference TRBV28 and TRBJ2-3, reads DVKVTQSSRYLVKRTGEKVFLECVQDMDHENMFWYRQDPGLGLRLIYFSYDVKMKEKGDIPEGYSVSREKKERFSLILESASTNQTSMYLCASSLLQGRIGTDTQYFGPGTRLTVL.

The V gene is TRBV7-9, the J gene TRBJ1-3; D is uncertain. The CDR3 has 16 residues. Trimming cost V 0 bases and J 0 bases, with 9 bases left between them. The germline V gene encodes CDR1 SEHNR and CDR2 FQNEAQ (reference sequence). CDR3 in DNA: TGTGCCAGCAGCTTAGCGCAGGATCTCTCTGGAAACACCATATATTTT. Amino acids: CASSLAQDLSGNTIYF.

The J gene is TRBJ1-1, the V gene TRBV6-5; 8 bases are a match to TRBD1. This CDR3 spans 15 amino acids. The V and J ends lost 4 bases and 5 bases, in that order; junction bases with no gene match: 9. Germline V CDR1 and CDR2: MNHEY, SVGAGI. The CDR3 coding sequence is TGTGCCAGCAGTTCCGGACAGGGAGTATGGACTGAAGCTTTCTTT. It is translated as CASSSGQGVWTEAFF.

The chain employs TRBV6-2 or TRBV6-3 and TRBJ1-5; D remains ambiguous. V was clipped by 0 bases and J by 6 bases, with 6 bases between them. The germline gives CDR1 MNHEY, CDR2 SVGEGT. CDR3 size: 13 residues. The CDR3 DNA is TGTGCCAGCAGTTACTCTGACCCTCAGCCCCAGCATTTT. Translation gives CASSYSDPQPQHF.

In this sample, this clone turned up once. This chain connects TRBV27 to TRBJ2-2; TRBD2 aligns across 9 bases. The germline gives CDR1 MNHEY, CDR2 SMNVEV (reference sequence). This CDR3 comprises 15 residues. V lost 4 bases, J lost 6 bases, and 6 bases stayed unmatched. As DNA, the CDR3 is TGTGCCAGCAGTTGGAATAGCGGGAGTTCCGGGGAGCTGTTTTTT. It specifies CASSWNSGSSGELFF.

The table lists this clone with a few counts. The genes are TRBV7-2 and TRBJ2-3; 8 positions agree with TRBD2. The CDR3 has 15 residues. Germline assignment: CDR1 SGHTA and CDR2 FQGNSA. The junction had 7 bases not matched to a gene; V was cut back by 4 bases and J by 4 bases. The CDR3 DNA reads TGTGCCAGCAGCTACCGAGCGGGAGAAGCAGATACGCAGTATTTT. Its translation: CASSYRAGEADTQYF. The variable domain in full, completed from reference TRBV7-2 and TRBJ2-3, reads GAGVSQSPSNKVTEKGKDVELRCDPISGHTALYWYRQSLGQGLEFLIYFQGNSAPDKSGLPSDRFSAERTGGSVSTLTIQRTQQEDSAVYLCASSYRAGEADTQYFGPGTRLTVL.

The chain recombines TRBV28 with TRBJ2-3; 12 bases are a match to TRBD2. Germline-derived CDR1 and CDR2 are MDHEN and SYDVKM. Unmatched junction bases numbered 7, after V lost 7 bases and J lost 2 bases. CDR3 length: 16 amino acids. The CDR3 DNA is TGTGCCAGCAACCCCGCTAGCGGGAGGGTCACAGATACGCAGTATTTT. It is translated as CASNPASGRVTDTQYF.

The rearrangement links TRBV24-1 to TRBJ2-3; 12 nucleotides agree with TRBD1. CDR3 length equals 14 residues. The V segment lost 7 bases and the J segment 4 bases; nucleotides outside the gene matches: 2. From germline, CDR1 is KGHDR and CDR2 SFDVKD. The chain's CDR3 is CATRGQGAADTQYF. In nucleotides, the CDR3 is TGTGCCACCAGGGGACAGGGGGCGGCAGATACGCAGTATTTT.

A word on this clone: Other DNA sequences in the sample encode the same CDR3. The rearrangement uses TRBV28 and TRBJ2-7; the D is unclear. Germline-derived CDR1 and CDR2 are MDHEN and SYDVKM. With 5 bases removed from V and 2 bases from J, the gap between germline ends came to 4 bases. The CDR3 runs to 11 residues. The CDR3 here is CASSLTYEQYF. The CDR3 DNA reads TGTGCCAGCAGTCTCACCTACGAGCAGTACTTC.

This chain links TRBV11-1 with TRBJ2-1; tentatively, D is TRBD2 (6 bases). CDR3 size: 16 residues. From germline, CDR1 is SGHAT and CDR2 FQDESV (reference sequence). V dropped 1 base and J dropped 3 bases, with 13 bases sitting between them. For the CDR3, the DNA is TGTGCCAGCAGCTTAGAAGGCGGCGGGGTCTACAATGAGCAGTTCTTC. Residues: CASSLEGGGVYNEQFF.

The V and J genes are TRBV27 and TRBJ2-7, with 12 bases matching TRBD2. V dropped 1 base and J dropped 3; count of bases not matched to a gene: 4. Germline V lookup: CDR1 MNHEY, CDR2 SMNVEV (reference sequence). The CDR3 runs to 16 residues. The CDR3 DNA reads TGTGCCAGCAGTTTATATGGACTAGCGGGAAACTACGAGCAGTACTTC. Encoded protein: CASSLYGLAGNYEQYF.

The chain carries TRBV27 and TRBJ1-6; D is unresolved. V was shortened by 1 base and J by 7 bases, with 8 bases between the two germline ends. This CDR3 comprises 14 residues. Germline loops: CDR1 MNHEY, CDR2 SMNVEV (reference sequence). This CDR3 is CASSLWGTNSPLHF. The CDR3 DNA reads TGTGCCAGCAGTTTATGGGGAACCAATTCACCCCTCCACTTT.

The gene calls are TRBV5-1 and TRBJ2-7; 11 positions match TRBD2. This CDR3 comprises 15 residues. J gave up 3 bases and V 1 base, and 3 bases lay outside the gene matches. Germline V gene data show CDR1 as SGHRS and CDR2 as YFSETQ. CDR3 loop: CASSLTSGGIYEQYF. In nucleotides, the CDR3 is TGCGCCAGCAGCTTGACTAGCGGGGGCATCTACGAGCAGTACTTC.

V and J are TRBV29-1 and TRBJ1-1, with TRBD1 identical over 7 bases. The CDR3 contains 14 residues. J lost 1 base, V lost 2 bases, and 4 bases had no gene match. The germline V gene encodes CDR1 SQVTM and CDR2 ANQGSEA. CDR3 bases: TGCAGCGTTGAATCGGACAGGTCGAACACTGAAGCTTTCTTT. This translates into CSVESDRSNTEAFF.

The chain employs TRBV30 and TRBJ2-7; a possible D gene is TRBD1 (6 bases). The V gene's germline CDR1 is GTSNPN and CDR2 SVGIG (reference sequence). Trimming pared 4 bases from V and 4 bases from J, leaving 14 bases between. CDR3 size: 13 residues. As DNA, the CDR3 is TGTGCCTGGACTAGGTACAGGGATTACGAGCAGTACTTC. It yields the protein CAWTRYRDYEQYF.

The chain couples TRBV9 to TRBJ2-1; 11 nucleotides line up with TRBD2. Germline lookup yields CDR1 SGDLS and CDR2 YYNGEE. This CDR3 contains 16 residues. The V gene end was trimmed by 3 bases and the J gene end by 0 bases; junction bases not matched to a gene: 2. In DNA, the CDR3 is TGTGCCAGCAGCGCGACTAGCGGGGCCTCCTACAATGAGCAGTTCTTC. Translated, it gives CASSATSGASYNEQFF.

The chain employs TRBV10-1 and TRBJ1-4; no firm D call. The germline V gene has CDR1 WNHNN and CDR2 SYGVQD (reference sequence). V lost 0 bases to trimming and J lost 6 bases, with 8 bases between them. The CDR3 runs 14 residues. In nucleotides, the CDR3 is TGCGCCAGCAGTGAGTCGGCGGCGGATGAAAAACTGTTTTTT. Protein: CASSESAADEKLFF.

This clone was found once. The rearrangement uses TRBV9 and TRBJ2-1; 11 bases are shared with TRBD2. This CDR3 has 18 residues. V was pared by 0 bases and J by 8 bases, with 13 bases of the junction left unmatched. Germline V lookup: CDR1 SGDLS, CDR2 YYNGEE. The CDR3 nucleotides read TGTGCCAGCAGCGTAGAGTCGCGACTAGCGGGGTGGGGCGATGAGCAGTTCTTC. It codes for CASSVESRLAGWGDEQFF.

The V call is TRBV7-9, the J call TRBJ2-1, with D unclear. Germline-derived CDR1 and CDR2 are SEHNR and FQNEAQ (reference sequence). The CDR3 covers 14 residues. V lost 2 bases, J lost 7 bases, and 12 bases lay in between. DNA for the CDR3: TGTGCCAGCAGCTTATTGTCGAGTGTGAATGAGCAGTTCTTC. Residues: CASSLLSSVNEQFF.

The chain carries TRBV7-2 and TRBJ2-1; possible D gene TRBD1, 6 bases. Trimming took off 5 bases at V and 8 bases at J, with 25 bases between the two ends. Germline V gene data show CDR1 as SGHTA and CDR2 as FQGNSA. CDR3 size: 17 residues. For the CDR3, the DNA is TGTGCCAGCAGCCCGTGGGACATCCCGATTATGGGGGATGAGCAGTTCTTC. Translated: CASSPWDIPIMGDEQFF. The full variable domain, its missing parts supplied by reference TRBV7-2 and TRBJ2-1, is GAGVSQSPSNKVTEKGKDVELRCDPISGHTALYWYRQSLGQGLEFLIYFQGNSAPDKSGLPSDRFSAERTGGSVSTLTIQRTQQEDSAVYLCASSPWDIPIMGDEQFFGPGTRLTVL.

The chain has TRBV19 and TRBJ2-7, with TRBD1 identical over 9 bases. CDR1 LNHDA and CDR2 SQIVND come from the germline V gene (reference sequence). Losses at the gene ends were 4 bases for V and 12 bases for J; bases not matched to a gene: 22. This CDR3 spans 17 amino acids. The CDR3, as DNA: TGTGCCAGTAGTACGATCAGAAAGAGCCCTCCGGGACAGGGCCCGTACTTC. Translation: CASSTIRKSPPGQGPYF.

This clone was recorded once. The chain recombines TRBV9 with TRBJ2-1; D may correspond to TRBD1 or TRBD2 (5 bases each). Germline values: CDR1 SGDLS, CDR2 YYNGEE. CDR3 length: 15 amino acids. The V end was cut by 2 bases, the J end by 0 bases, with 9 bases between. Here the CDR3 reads CASSVGGASYNEQFF. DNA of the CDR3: TGTGCCAGCAGCGTTGGGGGAGCCTCCTACAATGAGCAGTTCTTC.

The CDR3: CAWSEGPPYEQYF. CDR3 coding DNA: TGTGCCTGGAGTGAAGGGCCTCCCTACGAGCAGTACTTC. The rearrangement links TRBV30 to TRBJ2-7; no clear D gene. The length of the CDR3 is 13 residues. V shed 1 base and J shed 2 bases, with 9 bases lying between them. Germline V gene sequence: CDR1 GTSNPN, CDR2 SVGIG (reference sequence).

The CDR3 reads CASSPPGEGAYEQYF. CDR3 coding DNA: TGTGCCAGCAGCCCACCCGGGGAGGGAGCCTACGAGCAGTACTTC. The rearrangement joins TRBV5-4 to TRBJ2-7; 7 nucleotides agree with TRBD2. CDR3 length equals 15 residues. Trimming removed 4 bases from V and 2 bases from J; junction bases left unmatched: 9. CDR1 SGHNT and CDR2 YYREEE come from the germline V gene (reference sequence).

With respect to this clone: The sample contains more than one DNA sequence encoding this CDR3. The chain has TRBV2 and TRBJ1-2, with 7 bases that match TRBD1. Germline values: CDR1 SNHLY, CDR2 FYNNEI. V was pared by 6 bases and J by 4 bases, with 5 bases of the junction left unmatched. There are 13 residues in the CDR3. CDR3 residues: CASSGDSGYGYTF. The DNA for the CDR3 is TGTGCCAGCAGCGGGGACAGCGGCTATGGCTACACCTTC.

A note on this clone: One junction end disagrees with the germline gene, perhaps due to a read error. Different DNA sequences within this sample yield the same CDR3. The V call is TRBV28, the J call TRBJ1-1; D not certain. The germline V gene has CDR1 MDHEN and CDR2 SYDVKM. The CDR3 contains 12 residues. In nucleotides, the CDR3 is TGTGCTAGCAGTCCCTACCTTAGGGAAGCTTTCTTT. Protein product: CASSPYLREAFF.